This is a list of T cell receptor beta chains from one sample in a study of T cells in Graves' hyperthyroidism and ophthalmopathy. TCRdb reprocessed the multiplex PCR reads via MiXCR and lists one record per CDR3 protein. The sample consists of 250,000 to 300,000 distinct CDR3 sequences, about 14% of them appearing once. Sequenced: blood. These receptors originate from a woman in her thirties or forties with Graves' hyperthyroidism that later progressed to Graves' ophthalmopathy. The CDR3 runs from the conserved cysteine through the conserved F or W. A D gene is named only where the DNA matches it firmly. Clone size is given for some rows only: seen once, a few or many times, or a class if the clone is expanded.

TRBV19,many,TRBJ2-1,TRBD2,TGTGCCAGTAGGCTAGCGGCCACCTCGGCCGGTGAGCAGTTCTTC,CASRLAATSAGEQFF
TRBV6-1,many,TRBJ2-7,-,TGTGCCAGCAGTGCCCTACCGGGCACCCTAAAGCACGAGCAGTACTTC,CASSALPGTLKHEQYF
TRBV18,-,TRBJ2-7,TRBD2,TGTGCCAGCTCACCACCGGGACTAGCGGAATCCGAGCAGTACTTC,CASSPPGLAESEQYF
TRBV2,many,TRBJ2-3,-,TGTGCCAGCACCGCCGTAGATACGCAGTATTTT,CASTAVDTQYF
TRBV11-2,many,TRBJ1-1,-,TGTGCCAGCAGCTTGGCCCCGGAAACTGAAGCTTTCTTT,CASSLAPETEAFF
TRBV5-1,-,TRBJ2-7,TRBD2,TGCGCCAGCAGCTTGGCGCCAGCGGGGCTATACGAGCAGTACTTC,CASSLAPAGLYEQYF
TRBV5-1,-,TRBJ2-7,-,TGCGCCAGCAGCTTGGCTCAGGCCGGGTGGGAGCAGTACTTC,CASSLAQAGWEQYF
TRBV19,many,TRBJ2-1,-,TGTGCCAGTAGTATGTGGCCACTAGCCTACAATGAGCAGTTCTTC,CASSMWPLAYNEQFF
TRBV20-1,many,TRBJ2-1,TRBD2,TGCAGTGCTAGCTCAGCTAGCGGGAACTACAATGAGCAGTTCTTC,CSASSASGNYNEQFF
TRBV6-1,few,TRBJ1-5,-,TGTGCCAGCAGCCTCGGGGGGGGAATCAATCAGCCCCAGCATTTT,CASSLGGGINQPQHF
TRBV20-1,many,TRBJ2-1,TRBD2,TGCAGTGCTACCACTAGCGGGCTCTACAATGAGCAGTTCTTC,CSATTSGLYNEQFF
TRBV27,few,TRBJ2-3,-,TGTGCCAGCGGCAGGAACACAGATACGCAGTATTTT,CASGRNTDTQYF
TRBV10-2,many,TRBJ2-5,TRBD2,TGCGCCAGCAGTGAGTCCGGGACTACCAGTTCCCAGTACTTC,CASSESGTTSSQYF
TRBV27,few,TRBJ2-7,TRBD2,TGTGCCAGCAAAGCATCCGGGACTAGCGGGAGGTACGAGCAGTACTTC,CASKASGTSGRYEQYF
TRBV10-3,many,TRBJ1-5,-,TGTGCCATCAGTGAGGGACAGAGCAATCAGCCCCAGCATTTT,CAISEGQSNQPQHF
TRBV20-1,few,TRBJ1-4,-,TGCAGTGCTAGAGATGGAGGCAAGGGTAATGAAAAACTGTTTTTT,CSARDGGKGNEKLFF
TRBV6-1,many,TRBJ2-7,TRBD2,TGTGCCAGCAGGAGGACTAGCGGGTCCTCCTACGAGCAGTACTTC,CASRRTSGSSYEQYF
TRBV5-1,few,TRBJ2-5,-,TGCGCCAGCAGCCCCGGGACGATCTCTCCTTCGTTAACGCAAGAGACCCAGTACTTC,CASSPGTISPSLTQETQYF
TRBV27,-,TRBJ1-1,-,TGTGCCAGCAGCCTCGCCCCGGATTGGACTGAAGCTTTCTTT,CASSLAPDWTEAFF
TRBV28,many,TRBJ2-1,-,TGTGCCAGCAGGCCAACGGACTACTGGGAGCAGTTCTTC,CASRPTDYWEQFF
TRBV6-1,few,TRBJ2-3,-,TGTGCCAGCAGTGAAGGTCAGGGGACAGATACGCAGTATTTT,CASSEGQGTDTQYF
TRBV4-1,many,TRBJ1-2,-,TGCGCCAGCAGCCAGACCCAGGGGAACTATGGCTACACCTTC,CASSQTQGNYGYTF
TRBV12-3/TRBV12-4,many,TRBJ1-5,TRBD1,TGTGCCAGCAGGGGAGGGGGCAACAATCAGCCCCAGCATTTT,CASRGGGNNQPQHF
TRBV2,few,TRBJ2-1,TRBD2,TGTGCCAGCAGGGGGGGGGGAGGGGTGGTCTATGAGCAGTTCTTC,CASRGGGGVVYEQFF
TRBV14,many,TRBJ1-2,-,TGTGCCAGCAGCCAAGACCCACCCGGGACGGATAACTATGGCTACACCTTC,CASSQDPPGTDNYGYTF
TRBV5-1,many,TRBJ2-1,-,TGCGCCAGCAGCTTGGTCACGCTTGGCAGGGGTTATATCAATGAGCAGTTCTTC,CASSLVTLGRGYINEQFF
TRBV29-1,few,TRBJ2-6,-,TGCAGCGTTGTTGGCGGCAGCCACTCTGGGGCCAACGTCCTGACTTTC,CSVVGGSHSGANVLTF
TRBV7-9,many,TRBJ1-2,-,TGTGCCGTCCAGTCGGTTAGTAACTATGGCTACACCTTC,CAVQSVSNYGYTF
TRBV7-9,many,TRBJ1-6,-,TGTGCCAGCAGCCTAGAAAATTCACCCCTCCACTTT,CASSLENSPLHF
TRBV9,few,TRBJ2-5,-,TGTGCCAGCAGCGTAGGGGGGACCGGGGAGACCCAGTACTTC,CASSVGGTGETQYF
TRBV28,many,TRBJ2-5,-,TGTGCCAGCAGTTTGGCGGGCACTCAAGAGACCCAGTACTTC,CASSLAGTQETQYF
TRBV7-9,-,TRBJ2-5,-,TGTGCCAGCAGCTTTTGGGATCCCCAAGAGACCCAGTACTTC,CASSFWDPQETQYF
TRBV10-2,once,TRBJ2-7,-,TGCGCCAGCAGAAACTCCCCCCCGGACCACGAGCAGTACTTC,CASRNSPPDHEQYF
TRBV11-2,many,TRBJ2-7,TRBD2,TGTGCCAGCAGCCAAGAGTCGCGGGGGACGGGTGAGCAGTACTTC,CASSQESRGTGEQYF
TRBV7-6,many,TRBJ2-7,TRBD2,TGTGCCAGCAGCTTAAGGCCCCTTAACCCCGGGACTAGCGGGAGACACGAGCAGTACTTC,CASSLRPLNPGTSGRHEQYF
TRBV5-1,-,TRBJ1-2,TRBD1,TGCGCCAGCAGCACCGACAGGGAAGGGGTTGGCTACACCTTC,CASSTDREGVGYTF
TRBV5-1,-,TRBJ2-7,-,TGCGCCAGCAGCTTGGGACTAGTCTTTTACTACGAGCAGTACTTC,CASSLGLVFYYEQYF
TRBV11-2,many,TRBJ1-1,-,TGTGCCAGCAGCTTAAAGTTTAGACTGACTGAAGCTTTCTTT,CASSLKFRLTEAFF
TRBV19,many,TRBJ2-1,-,TGTGCCAGTAGTGCCGGAGGAGCGGGTATACTCAATGAGCAGTTCTTC,CASSAGGAGILNEQFF
TRBV25-1,many,TRBJ2-7,-,TGTGCCAGCAGTTGGACTAACTCCTACGAGCAGTACTTC,CASSWTNSYEQYF
TRBV2,many,TRBJ2-1,-,TGTGCCAGCAGGCGGGTTAAGCAGTTCTTC,CASRRVKQFF
TRBV11-1,-,TRBJ1-2,TRBD1,TGTGCCAGCCAACCCGGGACAGGGTACGCTGGCTATGGCTACACCTTC,CASQPGTGYAGYGYTF
TRBV13,-,TRBJ2-5,-,TGTGCCAGCAACACGAAGGAGGAAGGGGACCAAGAGACCCAGTACTTC,CASNTKEEGDQETQYF
TRBV20-1,few,TRBJ1-1,-,TGCAGTGCCGCAGGGAAGACTGAAGCTTTCTTT,CSAAGKTEAFF
TRBV6-1,many,TRBJ2-1,-,TGTGCCAGCAGCCCCCTAGGGCTAGCCTACAATGAGCAGTTCTTC,CASSPLGLAYNEQFF
TRBV6-5,many,TRBJ2-1,TRBD1,TGTGCCAGCAGTTGGACAGGGAGGAATGAGCAGTTCTTC,CASSWTGRNEQFF
TRBV5-8,-,TRBJ1-5,-,TGTGCCAGCAGCCATGAGGGACGGCGAAATCAGCCCCAGCATTTT,CASSHEGRRNQPQHF
TRBV2,many,TRBJ2-6,-,TGTGCCAGCTCCCCTCCAAACTCTGGGGCCAACGTCCTGACTTTC,CASSPPNSGANVLTF
TRBV20-1,many,TRBJ1-1,TRBD1,TGCAGTGCTCGACAGGGGTACACTGAAGCTTTCTTT,CSARQGYTEAFF
TRBV7-8,many,TRBJ1-2,-,TGTGCCAGCAGCCCGGAAGGCCGAGGGAGTGGCTACACCTTC,CASSPEGRGSGYTF
TRBV11-2,-,TRBJ1-4,-,TGTGCCAGCAGCACCCGGGACACCGCTAATGAAAAACTGTTTTTT,CASSTRDTANEKLFF
TRBV20-1,many,TRBJ2-2,TRBD2,TGCAGTGCTAGAGATAGCGGGAGGGCCCACACCGGGGAGCTGTTTTTT,CSARDSGRAHTGELFF